The rows below give T cell receptor beta chains drawn from one sample of a study of blood T cell repertoires in COVID-19. This table comes from immunoSEQ multiplex PCR, and its TCRdb copy is limited to in-frame clones, with some not included. The sample consists of approximately 220,000 clones, 65% to 90% of them appearing once. Material for sequencing was PBMCs or T cells enriched from blood (not recorded which). The receptor set was obtained from a woman aged 25 to 39 who had been exposed to COVID-19. Each CDR3 is given with its conserved first and last residue. D genes are given only for firm matches. Only some rows state a clone size, as once, few, many or a class for expanded clones.

>TRBV3-1/TRBV3-2|15|TRBJ1-1|.|.
TGTGCCAGCAGCCATGGGACAAGGGGAAACACTGAAGCTTTCTTT
CASSHGTRGNTEAFF
>TRBV14|15|TRBJ2-7|.|.
TGTGCCAGCAGCCAAGATATTGGCAGATCCTACGAGCAGTACTTC
CASSQDIGRSYEQYF
>TRBV5-1|14|TRBJ2-3|.|once
TGCGCCAGCAGCTTGGGGGAGTTGCAAGATACGCAGTATTTT
CASSLGELQDTQYF
>TRBV23-1|15|TRBJ2-7|TRBD1|.
TGCGCCAGCACCCTCGCAGGGGGCATATGTCACGAGCAGTACTTC
CASTLAGGICHEQYF
>TRBV10-3|14|TRBJ1-5|TRBD1|once
TGTGCCATCAGAGAAGGACAGGGTAATCAGCCCCAGCATTTT
CAIREGQGNQPQHF
>TRBV6-5|14|TRBJ1-3|TRBD1|.
TGTGCCAGCAGTTATGGGACAGAGGGAAACACCATATATTTT
CASSYGTEGNTIYF
>TRBV4-1|17|TRBJ1-4|.|few
TGCGCCAGCAGCCAAGAAGTCCCACAGGGAAACAAAGAAAAACTGTTTTTT
CASSQEVPQGNKEKLFF
>TRBV29-1|11|TRBJ2-7|.|.
TGCAGCGTTGCGACTAAATACGAGCAGTACTTC
CSVATKYEQYF
>TRBV18|14|TRBJ2-2|.|.
TGTGCCAGCTCACAAAGACTGGACACCGGGGAGCTGTTTTTT
CASSQRLDTGELFF
>TRBV5-1|17|TRBJ1-5|.|.
TGCGCCAGCAGCTTGTTGTGGTTTCGCAGTTCATGTCAGCCCCAGCATTTT
CASSLLWFRSSCQPQHF
>TRBV9|15|TRBJ2-7|TRBD2|.
TGTGCCAGCAGCGTAGATGGCGGGGGGGCCAGGGAGCAGTACTTC
CASSVDGGGAREQYF
>TRBV9|14|TRBJ2-2|TRBD1|once
TGTGCCAGCAGCGTAGTACAGGGGGCCGGGGAGCTGTTTTTT
CASSVVQGAGELFF
>TRBV18|16|TRBJ1-4|.|.
TGTGCCAGCTCACCGGGGGAGGAGCGACTAGCTGAAAAACTGTTTTTT
CASSPGEERLAEKLFF
>TRBV5-1|10|TRBJ1-1|.|.
TGCGCCAGCCAGAACACTGAAGCTTTCTTT
CASQNTEAFF
>TRBV6-5|16|TRBJ2-2|.|many
TGTGCCAGCAGTTACCGAGGGTCCGGGTCCACCGGGGAGCTGTTTTTT
CASSYRGSGSTGELFF
>TRBV19|15|TRBJ2-3|TRBD2|.
TGTGCCAGTAGACCCGGTATAGCGGGGCACGAAGCGCAGTATTTT
CASRPGIAGHEAQYF
>TRBV5-1|14|TRBJ1-2|.|few
TGCGCCAGCAGCTCAGGATCCCTTGACTATGGCTACACCTTC
CASSSGSLDYGYTF
>TRBV7-3|13|TRBJ2-7|TRBD2|.
TGTGCCAGCAGCTCTCAAAGCGGGGGCGAGCAGTACTTC
CASSSQSGGEQYF
>TRBV5-6|14|TRBJ2-2|.|.
TGTGCCAGCAGCTTGTGGGGCGGGGACGGGGAGCTGTTTTTT
CASSLWGGDGELFF
>TRBV19|15|TRBJ1-5|.|.
TGTGCCAGTAGTATGGTGGAGGGATCGGGGCAGCCCCAGCATTTT
CASSMVEGSGQPQHF
>TRBV13|16|TRBJ2-7|TRBD1|.
TGTGCCAGCAGCGCCCAAACCGGGACAGGGTTTTACGAGCAGTACTTC
CASSAQTGTGFYEQYF
>TRBV5-1|16|TRBJ2-1|TRBD2|.
TGCGCCAGCAGCCCAGGAGCCAACGCGGGGGTAAATGAGCAGTTCTTC
CASSPGANAGVNEQFF
>TRBV11-2|11|TRBJ1-1|.|.
TGTGCCAGCATAGGGGGCACTGAAGCTTTCTTT
CASIGGTEAFF
>TRBV6-5|14|TRBJ2-1|.|.
TGTGCCAGCACCCCCCTACGGGATTCAAATGAGCAGTTCTTC
CASTPLRDSNEQFF
>TRBV30|15|TRBJ1-4|TRBD1|.
TGTGCCTGGACCCCAGCGGGACAGGGAGAGGAAAAACTGTTTTTT
CAWTPAGQGEEKLFF
>TRBV9|17|TRBJ2-3|.|.
TGTGCCAGCAGCGCACCCAGTGAGGGCACTCCCACAGATACGCAGTATTTT
CASSAPSEGTPTDTQYF
>TRBV19|18|TRBJ2-6|TRBD1|.
TGTGCCAGTAGTATCCGCTCCGGGACAGGGGCTGGGGCCAACGTCCTGACTTTC
CASSIRSGTGAGANVLTF
>TRBV10-3|15|TRBJ2-2|TRBD1|few
TGTGCCATCGCGCGAGACGGGACAGGGCCCCTCGAGCTGTTTTTT
CAIARDGTGPLELFF
>TRBV20-1|14|TRBJ2-1|TRBD2|.
TGCAGTGCTAGTCTAGCGGGGAAAAACAATGAGCAGTTCTTC
CSASLAGKNNEQFF
>TRBV19|14|TRBJ2-1|TRBD1|once
TGTGCCAGTAGTAACATCGACAGGGGCTATGAGCAGTTCTTC
CASSNIDRGYEQFF
>TRBV5-1|15|TRBJ2-6|TRBD1|.
TGCGCCAGCAGCCGAGGGGGCGCGGGGGCCAACGTCCTGACTTTC
CASSRGGAGANVLTF
>TRBV3-1/TRBV3-2|15|TRBJ2-5|TRBD2|.
TGTGCCAGCAGCCAAGAGACTAGCGGGTGGGAGACCCAGTACTTC
CASSQETSGWETQYF
>TRBV10-2|15|TRBJ1-2|TRBD1|.
TGCGCCAGCAGTGAGTCGGGACAGAAAAGGGGCGGCTACACCTTC
CASSESGQKRGGYTF
>TRBV19|16|TRBJ2-7|TRBD1|once
TGTGCCACCGGCGACCAGGGGACAGGGACTACCTACGAGCAGTACTTC
CATGDQGTGTTYEQYF
>TRBV11-1|14|TRBJ2-3|.|.
TGTGCCAGCAGCTTAACGGTAGCAACAGATACGCAGTATTTT
CASSLTVATDTQYF
>TRBV5-1|14|TRBJ1-6|.|.
TGCGCCAGCAGCCCCCAGGGTGGGAATTCACCCCTCCACTTT
CASSPQGGNSPLHF
>TRBV30|15|TRBJ1-1|TRBD1|once
TGTGCCTGGAGTCCAGGGGGATCTAGGGACACTGAAGCTTTCTTT
CAWSPGGSRDTEAFF
>TRBV30|15|TRBJ1-4|.|.
TGTGCCTGGAGTGTACTTACAGGGAATTCTGAAAAACTGTTTTTT
CAWSVLTGNSEKLFF
>TRBV2|11|TRBJ1-2|.|.
TGTGCCAGCTCGACAGACTATGGCTACACCTTC
CASSTDYGYTF
>TRBV5-1|15|TRBJ2-7|.|.
TGCGCCAGCAGCCCATCTGAGGGAGCGGCCTACGAGCAGTACTTC
CASSPSEGAAYEQYF
>TRBV5-6|16|TRBJ1-1|.|few
TGTGCCAGCAGCACATCAGGGCAGGGTGGGAACACTGAAGCTTTCTTT
CASSTSGQGGNTEAFF
>TRBV6-1|18|TRBJ2-3|.|.
TGTGCCAGCAGTGAAGCGGCCGGTGTGTGGGGCGGGAAAGATACGCAGTATTTT
CASSEAAGVWGGKDTQYF
>TRBV7-8|17|TRBJ1-1|TRBD1|.
TGTGCCAGCAGCTCCGCCGGAACTGGACAGGGCTCCTCTGAAGCTTTCTTT
CASSSAGTGQGSSEAFF
>TRBV5-4|13|TRBJ2-7|.|.
TGTGCCAGCAGCTCACAGGGATCCTACGAGCAGTACTTC
CASSSQGSYEQYF
>TRBV6-6|14|TRBJ2-3|TRBD2|.
TGTGCCAGCAGTTACGGGGGGGGGACAGATACGCAGTATTTT
CASSYGGGTDTQYF
>TRBV18|18|TRBJ2-5|TRBD2|.
TGTGCCAGCTCACCAATCGCACTAGCGGGGACGTACCAAGAGACCCAGTACTTC
CASSPIALAGTYQETQYF
>TRBV27|16|TRBJ2-1|TRBD1|.
TGTGCCAGCAGTTTCGACAGGGGGCTCGGGGTACGAGAGCAGTTCTTC
CASSFDRGLGVREQFF
>TRBV29-1|13|TRBJ1-3|TRBD1|.
TGCAGCGCAAGGACAGGGTCAGGAAACACCATATATTTT
CSARTGSGNTIYF
>TRBV5-1|15|TRBJ1-2|.|.
TGCGCCAGCAGCTTGGACAGGGATCGGAACTATGGCTACACCTTC
CASSLDRDRNYGYTF
>TRBV3-1/TRBV3-2|15|TRBJ2-3|TRBD2|.
TGTGCCAGCAGCGGACTAGCGGAAAGCACAGATACGCAGTATTTT
CASSGLAESTDTQYF
>TRBV5-6|14|TRBJ2-7|.|.
TGTGCCAGCAGCTTGGATCTCAGTCCCTACGAGCAGTACTTC
CASSLDLSPYEQYF
>TRBV7-8|16|TRBJ1-1|.|.
TGTGCCAGCAGCTTAGGGTTTTTGACAGATAACACTGAAGCTTTCTTT
CASSLGFLTDNTEAFF
>TRBV4-1|17|TRBJ2-7|TRBD1|.
TGCGCCAGCAGCCAAGTTCACCCGGGACAGGGGACCTACGAGCAGTACTTC
CASSQVHPGQGTYEQYF
>TRBV18|13|TRBJ2-7|TRBD2|once
TGTGCCAGCGCCAGGGCAGGGAGGGACGAGCAGTACTTC
CASARAGRDEQYF
>TRBV10-1|15|TRBJ2-5|TRBD2|few
TGCGCCAGCAGCCCACTAGCGGGGATTGGAGAGACCCAGTACTTC
CASSPLAGIGETQYF
>TRBV24-1|15|TRBJ2-1|TRBD2|.
TGTGCCACCAGTGCCACTAGCGGGGGGGACAATGAGCAGTTCTTC
CATSATSGGDNEQFF
>TRBV5-1|16|TRBJ2-7|TRBD2|.
TGCGCCAGCAGCTTGGCCCCTCTGGGAGGGTCCTACGAGCAGTACTTC
CASSLAPLGGSYEQYF
>TRBV11-3|14|TRBJ1-1|.|.
TGTGCCAGCAGCTTAGTAACAGCCGGTGGGGAAGCTTTCTTT
CASSLVTAGGEAFF
>TRBV5-6|16|TRBJ1-6|.|.
TGTGCCAGCAGCAGTGATGGGACAATTGATAATTCACCCCTCCACTTT
CASSSDGTIDNSPLHF